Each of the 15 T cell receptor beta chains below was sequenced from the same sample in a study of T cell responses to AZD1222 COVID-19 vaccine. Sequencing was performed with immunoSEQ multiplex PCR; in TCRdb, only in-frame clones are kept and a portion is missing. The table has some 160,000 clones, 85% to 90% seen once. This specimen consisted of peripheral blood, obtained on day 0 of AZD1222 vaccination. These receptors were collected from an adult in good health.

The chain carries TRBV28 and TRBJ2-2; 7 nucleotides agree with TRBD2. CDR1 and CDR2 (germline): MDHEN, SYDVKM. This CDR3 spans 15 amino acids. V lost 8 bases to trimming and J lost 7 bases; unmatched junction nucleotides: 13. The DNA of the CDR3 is TGTGCCAGCGGGACCCTAGCGGAAAGTCTCGGGGAGCTGTTTTTT. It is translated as CASGTLAESLGELFF.

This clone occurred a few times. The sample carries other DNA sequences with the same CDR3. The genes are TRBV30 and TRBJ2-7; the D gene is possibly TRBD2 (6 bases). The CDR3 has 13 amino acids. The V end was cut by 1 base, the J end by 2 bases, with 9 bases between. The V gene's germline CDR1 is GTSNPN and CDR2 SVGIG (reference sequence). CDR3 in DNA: TGTGCCTGGAGTGGGGGACTTGCCTACGAGCAGTACTTC. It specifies CAWSGGLAYEQYF.

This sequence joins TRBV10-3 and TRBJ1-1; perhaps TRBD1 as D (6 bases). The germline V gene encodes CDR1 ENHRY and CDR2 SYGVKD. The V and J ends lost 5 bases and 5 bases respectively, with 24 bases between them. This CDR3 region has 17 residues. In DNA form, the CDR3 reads TGTGCCATCAGTATCTCCGCCCGAGGGGGGGCGGAAACTGAAGCTTTCTTT. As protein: CAISISARGGAETEAFF.

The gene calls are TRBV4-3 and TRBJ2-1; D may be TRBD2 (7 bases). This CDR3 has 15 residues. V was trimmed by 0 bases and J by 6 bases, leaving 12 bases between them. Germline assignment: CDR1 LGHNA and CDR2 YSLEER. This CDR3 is CASSQEGGASNEQFF. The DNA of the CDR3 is TGCGCCAGCAGCCAAGAAGGGGGGGCGAGCAATGAGCAGTTCTTC.

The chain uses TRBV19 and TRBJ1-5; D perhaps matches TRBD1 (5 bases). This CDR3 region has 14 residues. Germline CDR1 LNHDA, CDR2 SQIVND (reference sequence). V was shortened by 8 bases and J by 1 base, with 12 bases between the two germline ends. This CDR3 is CASLGRGSNQPQHF. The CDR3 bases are TGTGCCAGTCTAGGGAGGGGAAGCAATCAGCCCCAGCATTTT. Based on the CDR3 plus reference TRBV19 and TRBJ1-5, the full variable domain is DGGITQSPKYLFRKEGQNVTLSCEQNLNHDAMYWYRQDPGQGLRLIYYSQIVNDFQKGDIAEGYSVSREKKESFPLTVTSAQKNPTAFYLCASLGRGSNQPQHFGDGTRLSIL.

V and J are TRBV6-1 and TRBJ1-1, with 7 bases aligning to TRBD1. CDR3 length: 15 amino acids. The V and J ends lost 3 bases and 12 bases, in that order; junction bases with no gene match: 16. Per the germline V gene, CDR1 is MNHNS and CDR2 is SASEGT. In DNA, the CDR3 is TGTGCCAGCAGTGATCCGGGACAGACCCATTTCGATCCTTTCTTT. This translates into CASSDPGQTHFDPFF.

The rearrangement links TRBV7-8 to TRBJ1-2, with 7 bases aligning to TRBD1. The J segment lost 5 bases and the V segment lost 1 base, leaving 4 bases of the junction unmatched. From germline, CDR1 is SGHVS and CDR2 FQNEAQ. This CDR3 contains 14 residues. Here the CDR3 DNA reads TGTGCCAGCAGCTTAGGGACAGGCCTGTATGGCTACACCTTC. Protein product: CASSLGTGLYGYTF. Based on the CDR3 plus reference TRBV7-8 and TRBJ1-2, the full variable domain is GAGVSQSPRYKVAKRGQDVALRCDPISGHVSLFWYQQALGQGPEFLTYFQNEAQLDKSGLPSDRFFAERPEGSVSTLKIQRTQQEDSAVYLCASSLGTGLYGYTFGSGTRLTVV.

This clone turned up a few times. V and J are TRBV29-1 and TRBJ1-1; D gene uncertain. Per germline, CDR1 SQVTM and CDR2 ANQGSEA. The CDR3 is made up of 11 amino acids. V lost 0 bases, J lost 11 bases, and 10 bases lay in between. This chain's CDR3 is CSVEETWRAFF. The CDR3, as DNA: TGCAGCGTTGAAGAGACTTGGAGGGCTTTCTTT.

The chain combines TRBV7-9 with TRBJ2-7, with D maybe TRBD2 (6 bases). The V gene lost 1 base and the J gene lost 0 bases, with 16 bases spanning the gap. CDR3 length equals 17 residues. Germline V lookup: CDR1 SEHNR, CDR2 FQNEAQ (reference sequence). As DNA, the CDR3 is TGTGCCAGCAGCTTAGGTCTCGGAGGGCTCGACTCCTACGAGCAGTACTTC. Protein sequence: CASSLGLGGLDSYEQYF.

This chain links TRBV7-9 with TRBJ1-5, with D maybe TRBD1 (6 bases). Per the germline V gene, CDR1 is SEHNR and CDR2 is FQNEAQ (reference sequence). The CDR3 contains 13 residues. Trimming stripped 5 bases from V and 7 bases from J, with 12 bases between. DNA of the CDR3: TGTGCCAGCAGCCGTGGACAGTCCCAGCCCCAGCATTTT. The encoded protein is CASSRGQSQPQHF.

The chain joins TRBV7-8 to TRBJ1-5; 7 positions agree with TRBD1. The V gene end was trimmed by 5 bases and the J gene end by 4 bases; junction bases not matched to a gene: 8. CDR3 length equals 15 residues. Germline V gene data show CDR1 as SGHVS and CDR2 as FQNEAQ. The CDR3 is CASSLPDRINQPQHF. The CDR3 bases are TGTGCCAGCAGCCTACCGGACAGGATAAATCAGCCCCAGCATTTT. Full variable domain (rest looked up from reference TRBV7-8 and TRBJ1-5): GAGVSQSPRYKVAKRGQDVALRCDPISGHVSLFWYQQALGQGPEFLTYFQNEAQLDKSGLPSDRFFAERPEGSVSTLKIQRTQQEDSAVYLCASSLPDRINQPQHFGDGTRLSIL.

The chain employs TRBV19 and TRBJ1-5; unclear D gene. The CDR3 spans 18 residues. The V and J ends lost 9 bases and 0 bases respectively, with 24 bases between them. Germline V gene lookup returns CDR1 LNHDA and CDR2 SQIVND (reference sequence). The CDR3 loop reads CARPPDFSGPYSNQPQHF. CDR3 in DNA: TGTGCCAGACCCCCCGATTTTTCAGGTCCTTATAGCAATCAGCCCCAGCATTTT.

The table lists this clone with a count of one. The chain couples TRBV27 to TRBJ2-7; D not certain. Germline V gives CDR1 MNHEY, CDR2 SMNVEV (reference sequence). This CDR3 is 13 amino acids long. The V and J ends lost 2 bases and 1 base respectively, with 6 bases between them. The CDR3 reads CASSLGGSYEQYF. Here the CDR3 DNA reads TGTGCCAGCAGTTTAGGCGGTTCCTACGAGCAGTACTTC.

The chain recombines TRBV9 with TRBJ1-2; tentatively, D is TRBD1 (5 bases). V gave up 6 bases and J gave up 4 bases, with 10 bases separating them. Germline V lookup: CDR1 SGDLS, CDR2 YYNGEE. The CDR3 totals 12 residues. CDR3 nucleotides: TGTGCCAGCACTAACGGGGGCTATGGCTACACCTTC. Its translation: CASTNGGYGYTF.

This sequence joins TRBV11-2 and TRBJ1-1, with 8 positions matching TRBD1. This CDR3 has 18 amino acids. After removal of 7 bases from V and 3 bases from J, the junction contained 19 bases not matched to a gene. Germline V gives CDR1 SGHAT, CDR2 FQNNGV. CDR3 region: CASTHIGGDRGSDTEAFF. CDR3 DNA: TGTGCCAGCACCCACATAGGGGGAGACAGGGGATCGGACACTGAAGCTTTCTTT.